The clone carrying this TCR beta chain was counted once. The target antigen is unknown. This table comes from immunoSEQ multiplex PCR, and its TCRdb copy is limited to in-frame clones, with some not included. The profile covers some 150,000 clones, with 92% appearing a single time and approximately 3.4% taken by the ten largest. This specimen belongs to a study of T cell responses to AZD1222 COVID-19 vaccine. Investigators merged groups given second doses at roughly 4 or roughly 12 weeks. CDR3 length equals 16 residues. Germline V gene sequence: CDR1 MDHEN, CDR2 SYDVKM. The ends were cut back, 6 bases at V and 4 bases at J, with 22 bases in the middle. Study results and caveats: Clonal diversity was possibly underestimated, and white British individuals and females predominated among donors. Repertoires were sampled only after the peak T cell response.

The receptor was isolated from an adult who received the AZD1222 COVID-19 vaccine. The material was peripheral blood, obtained 28 days after the second AZD1222 dose. This chain connects TRBV28 to TRBJ2-7; possible D gene TRBD2, 5 bases. Here the CDR3 DNA reads TGTGCCAGCAGCTCCGGAGGAGAAGGGATAGTATACGAGCAGTACTTC. The encoded protein is CASSSGGEGIVYEQYF.